Listed below are T cell receptor beta chains from one sample, sequenced in a study of Ad26.COV2.S vaccination and SARS-CoV-2 variants. Profiled with immunoSEQ multiplex PCR; TCRdb holds only in-frame clones, not every one. This table holds roughly 420,000 clones, roughly 87% found once. The sequenced sample was peripheral blood, obtained in a trial of Ad26.COV2.S vaccine versus placebo. All receptors derive from a person between 18 and 65 years old who received the Ad26.COV2.S COVID-19 vaccine or a placebo. Each CDR3 is given with its conserved first and last residue. The D gene is left open where the match is weak. Not every row has a clone size; where given, it reads once, few, many or a size class.

v_call: TRBV29-1; j_call: TRBJ2-6; d_call: -; clone_size: -; cdr3_aa: CSISGGANVLTF; cdr3_nt: TGCAGCATAAGTGGGGGGGCCAACGTCCTGACTTTC
v_call: TRBV25-1; j_call: TRBJ1-1; d_call: -; clone_size: -; cdr3_aa: CASSDRGRRTEAFF; cdr3_nt: TGTGCCAGCAGTGATAGGGGGAGACGCACTGAAGCTTTCTTT
v_call: TRBV10-3; j_call: TRBJ1-5; d_call: -; clone_size: once; cdr3_aa: CAITTGINQPQHF; cdr3_nt: TGTGCCATCACGACAGGCATCAATCAGCCCCAGCATTTT
v_call: TRBV4-1; j_call: TRBJ1-5; d_call: TRBD1; clone_size: -; cdr3_aa: CASSQGPDRAIWQPQHF; cdr3_nt: TGCGCCAGCAGCCAAGGTCCAGACAGGGCGATTTGGCAGCCCCAGCATTTT
v_call: TRBV5-4; j_call: TRBJ2-5; d_call: -; clone_size: -; cdr3_aa: CASSFDYPGTQYF; cdr3_nt: TGTGCCAGCAGCTTCGACTACCCAGGGACCCAGTACTTC
v_call: TRBV28; j_call: TRBJ1-2; d_call: -; clone_size: -; cdr3_aa: CASSLTPNYGYTF; cdr3_nt: TGTGCCAGCAGTTTGACACCTAACTATGGCTACACCTTC
v_call: TRBV11-3; j_call: TRBJ2-3; d_call: TRBD2; clone_size: -; cdr3_aa: CASSYGTSSDTQYF; cdr3_nt: TGTGCCAGCAGCTACGGGACTAGCTCGGATACGCAGTATTTT
v_call: TRBV7-9; j_call: TRBJ1-2; d_call: TRBD1; clone_size: -; cdr3_aa: CASSFNRGFNYGYTF; cdr3_nt: TGTGCCAGCAGCTTTAACAGGGGCTTTAACTATGGCTACACCTTC
v_call: TRBV6-5; j_call: TRBJ2-7; d_call: TRBD2; clone_size: -; cdr3_aa: CASSRSGGTGEQYF; cdr3_nt: TGTGCCAGCAGCCGTAGCGGGGGGACGGGAGAGCAGTACTTC
v_call: TRBV6-5; j_call: TRBJ1-3; d_call: -; clone_size: -; cdr3_aa: CASRTGPAGGNTIYF; cdr3_nt: TGTGCCAGCAGGACCGGACCGGCGGGAGGAAACACCATATATTTT
v_call: TRBV10-3; j_call: TRBJ2-5; d_call: -; clone_size: -; cdr3_aa: CAISESNAETQYF; cdr3_nt: TGTGCCATCAGTGAGTCGAACGCGGAGACCCAGTACTTC
v_call: TRBV21-1; j_call: TRBJ2-1; d_call: -; clone_size: once; cdr3_aa: CASSRRREYAEQFF; cdr3_nt: TGTGCCAGCAGCAGACGGCGGGAGTACGCCGAGCAGTTCTTC
v_call: TRBV7-9; j_call: TRBJ2-5; d_call: -; clone_size: -; cdr3_aa: CASSLWMGETQYF; cdr3_nt: TGTGCCAGCAGCTTATGGATGGGGGAGACCCAGTACTTC
v_call: TRBV5-8; j_call: TRBJ1-1; d_call: -; clone_size: -; cdr3_aa: CASSPGTEAFF; cdr3_nt: TGTGCCAGCAGCCCCGGGACAGAAGCTTTCTTT
v_call: TRBV7-2; j_call: TRBJ1-2; d_call: -; clone_size: -; cdr3_aa: CASSLLTYGYTF; cdr3_nt: TGTGCCAGCAGCCTCCTCACGTATGGCTACACCTTC
v_call: TRBV9; j_call: TRBJ1-1; d_call: -; clone_size: once; cdr3_aa: CASSKQGAAEAFF; cdr3_nt: TGTGCCAGCAGCAAACAGGGAGCGGCTGAAGCTTTCTTT
v_call: TRBV6-2/TRBV6-3; j_call: TRBJ2-1; d_call: -; clone_size: -; cdr3_aa: CASSYVGTPPGNEQFF; cdr3_nt: TGTGCCAGCAGTTACGTCGGGACCCCCCCCGGCAATGAGCAGTTCTTC
v_call: TRBV7-2; j_call: TRBJ1-5; d_call: TRBD1; clone_size: -; cdr3_aa: CASSPDRETSQPQHF; cdr3_nt: TGTGCCAGCAGCCCCGACAGGGAGACGAGTCAGCCCCAGCATTTT
v_call: TRBV28; j_call: TRBJ1-2; d_call: -; clone_size: -; cdr3_aa: CASSLWSVLNYGYTF; cdr3_nt: TGTGCCAGCAGTTTATGGAGCGTCCTTAACTATGGCTACACCTTC
v_call: TRBV19; j_call: TRBJ2-2; d_call: TRBD2; clone_size: -; cdr3_aa: CATGLGSAGELFF; cdr3_nt: TGTGCCACTGGACTAGGGAGTGCCGGGGAGCTGTTTTTT
v_call: TRBV5-1; j_call: TRBJ2-5; d_call: TRBD2; clone_size: few; cdr3_aa: CASSLAPSGYETQYF; cdr3_nt: TGCGCCAGCAGCTTGGCTCCTAGCGGGTACGAGACCCAGTACTTC
v_call: TRBV13; j_call: TRBJ2-7; d_call: -; clone_size: -; cdr3_aa: CASSSVRKARSYEQYF; cdr3_nt: TGTGCCAGCAGCTCGGTGCGGAAGGCCCGCTCCTACGAGCAGTACTTC
v_call: TRBV6-2/TRBV6-3; j_call: TRBJ2-7; d_call: -; clone_size: -; cdr3_aa: CASSYDLSIGFDPYEQYF; cdr3_nt: TGTGCCAGCAGTTACGACCTTTCTATCGGGTTTGATCCCTACGAGCAGTACTTC
v_call: TRBV7-2; j_call: TRBJ2-4; d_call: TRBD1; clone_size: -; cdr3_aa: CASSLAGQGARNIQYF; cdr3_nt: TGTGCCAGCAGCTTAGCGGGACAGGGGGCCAGAAACATTCAGTACTTC
v_call: TRBV5-1; j_call: TRBJ2-1; d_call: -; clone_size: -; cdr3_aa: CASSLAPGRQTYNEQFF; cdr3_nt: TGCGCCAGCAGCTTGGCCCCTGGCAGACAGACCTACAATGAGCAGTTCTTC
v_call: TRBV6-2/TRBV6-3; j_call: TRBJ1-2; d_call: -; clone_size: -; cdr3_aa: CASSYPGYGYTF; cdr3_nt: TGTGCCAGCAGTTATCCGGGGTATGGCTACACCTTC
v_call: TRBV5-1; j_call: TRBJ2-5; d_call: -; clone_size: -; cdr3_aa: CASSSLRPQSGNPSETQYF; cdr3_nt: TGCGCCAGCAGCTCGCTTAGACCACAGTCCGGGAACCCGTCGGAGACCCAGTACTTC
v_call: TRBV5-1; j_call: TRBJ1-3; d_call: -; clone_size: -; cdr3_aa: CASSLVGQGFGNTIYF; cdr3_nt: TGCGCCAGCAGCTTGGTAGGCCAGGGGTTTGGAAACACCATATATTTT
v_call: TRBV2; j_call: TRBJ1-6; d_call: -; clone_size: -; cdr3_aa: CASSGDGVRNSPLHF; cdr3_nt: TGTGCCAGCAGTGGGGACGGGGTCCGTAATTCACCCCTCCACTTT